This is a list of T cell receptor beta chains from one sample in a study of T cell responses to AZD1222 COVID-19 vaccine. Assay: immunoSEQ multiplex PCR; the TCRdb copy retains only in-frame clones and omits some. The sample includes 100,000 to 150,000 clones, 88% seen only once; the top ten take around 5.6%. Sequences were derived from peripheral blood, sampled on day 0 of AZD1222 vaccination. These receptors came from an adult in good health. Each CDR3 is given with its conserved first and last residue. Each record gives: clone size, D gene, J gene, V gene, CDR3 length, CDR3 protein, CDR3 DNA. D genes are given only for firm matches. Not all rows give a size; the values are once, few, many and, for expanded clones, a class.

- | TRBD2 | TRBJ2-1 | TRBV30 | 15 | CAWSVGLADYNEQFF | TGTGCCTGGAGTGTAGGGCTAGCGGATTACAATGAGCAGTTCTTC
- | - | TRBJ1-2 | TRBV2 | 12 | CASKQVIGGYTF | TGTGCCAGCAAACAGGTCATAGGTGGCTACACCTTC
once | TRBD1 | TRBJ2-7 | TRBV6-1 | 15 | CASRGPGQGRHEQYF | TGTGCCAGCAGGGGTCCGGGACAGGGGCGCCACGAGCAGTACTTC
- | - | TRBJ2-2 | TRBV24-1 | 17 | CATSDQGGGPRTGELFF | TGTGCCACCAGTGATCAAGGGGGAGGGCCGCGAACCGGGGAGCTGTTTTTT
- | - | TRBJ1-1 | TRBV5-5 | 13 | CASSPDRWAEAFF | TGTGCCAGCAGTCCAGACAGGTGGGCTGAAGCTTTCTTT
- | TRBD1 | TRBJ2-1 | TRBV4-1 | 15 | CASSQDPTGKDEQFF | TGCGCCAGCAGCCAAGACCCGACAGGGAAGGATGAGCAGTTCTTC
- | - | TRBJ1-1 | TRBV4-3 | 14 | CASSQLWGGTEAFF | TGCGCCAGCAGCCAGCTCTGGGGCGGCACTGAAGCTTTCTTT
- | - | TRBJ1-6 | TRBV3-1/TRBV3-2 | 16 | CASSRKLSSYNSPLHF | TGTGCCAGCAGCCGAAAGTTAAGCTCCTATAATTCACCCCTCCACTTT
few | - | TRBJ1-5 | TRBV6-5 | 15 | CASSYSGESNQPQHF | TGTGCCAGCAGTTACTCGGGAGAAAGCAATCAGCCCCAGCATTTT
- | - | TRBJ2-1 | TRBV4-3 | 14 | CASSPAGTYNEQFF | TGCGCCAGCAGCCCCGCTGGGACCTACAATGAGCAGTTCTTC
- | - | TRBJ2-3 | TRBV19 | 12 | CASSLESDTQYF | TGTGCCAGTAGCCTGGAGAGTGATACGCAGTATTTT
- | - | TRBJ2-7 | TRBV6-5 | 13 | CASKRRSGNEQYF | TGTGCCAGCAAGCGAAGGTCAGGCAACGAGCAGTACTTC
- | - | TRBJ1-1 | TRBV30 | 13 | CAWSVPIATEAFF | TGTGCCTGGAGTGTACCGATCGCCACTGAAGCTTTCTTT
- | TRBD1 | TRBJ1-1 | TRBV5-8 | 13 | CASSWTGITEAFF | TGTGCCAGCAGCTGGACAGGGATCACTGAAGCTTTCTTT
- | - | TRBJ1-1 | TRBV3-1/TRBV3-2 | 15 | CASSQEEGWGTEAFF | TGTGCCAGCAGCCAAGAAGAGGGGTGGGGCACTGAAGCTTTCTTT
- | - | TRBJ1-5 | TRBV30 | 15 | CAWSADSLGNQPQHF | TGTGCCTGGAGTGCTGACAGCCTGGGAAATCAGCCCCAGCATTTT
- | - | TRBJ2-1 | TRBV15 | 15 | CATSRRLGVNNEQFF | TGTGCCACCAGCAGGAGGTTGGGAGTAAACAATGAGCAGTTCTTC
- | - | TRBJ1-2 | TRBV29-1 | 13 | CSVEGAARDGYTF | TGCAGCGTTGAAGGGGCGGCGAGGGATGGCTACACCTTC
once | - | TRBJ2-2 | TRBV2 | 18 | CASEGGGRGYLATGELFF | TGTGCCAGTGAGGGAGGTGGCAGGGGGTATTTGGCCACCGGGGAGCTGTTTTTT
- | TRBD1 | TRBJ1-5 | TRBV6-6 | 15 | CASSSHRGPNQPQHF | TGTGCCAGCAGTAGTCACAGGGGTCCTAATCAGCCCCAGCATTTT
- | - | TRBJ1-1 | TRBV11-1 | 15 | CASSRAKSGDTEAFF | TGTGCCAGCAGCCGAGCTAAATCGGGGGACACTGAAGCTTTCTTT
- | - | TRBJ1-1 | TRBV6-5 | 15 | CASSNRPGGVAEAFF | TGTGCCAGCAGTAACCGCCCGGGGGGGGTGGCTGAAGCTTTCTTT
- | - | TRBJ2-1 | TRBV5-5 | 14 | CASSFGEGRNEQFF | TGTGCCAGCAGCTTCGGTGAGGGAAGGAATGAGCAGTTCTTC
- | - | TRBJ1-4 | TRBV3-1/TRBV3-2 | 13 | CASSGDVQEKLFF | TGTGCCAGCAGCGGAGATGTCCAGGAAAAACTGTTTTTT
- | - | TRBJ2-7 | TRBV7-2 | 14 | CASSLDWSSYEQYF | TGTGCCAGCAGCTTAGATTGGAGCTCCTACGAGCAGTACTTC
once | - | TRBJ1-2 | TRBV12-3/TRBV12-4 | 12 | CASSQGVVGYTF | TGTGCCAGCAGCCAAGGGGTGGTTGGCTACACCTTC
- | - | TRBJ2-3 | TRBV4-2 | 15 | CASSQGNPGADTQYF | TGTGCCAGCAGCCAAGGAAACCCCGGGGCAGATACGCAGTATTTT
once | - | TRBJ1-5 | TRBV5-8 | 15 | CASTPGGGGNQPQHF | TGTGCCAGCACCCCGGGGGGGGGAGGCAATCAGCCCCAGCATTTT
- | TRBD2 | TRBJ2-3 | TRBV19 | 18 | CASSKSSGVTTSTDTQYF | TGTGCCAGTAGTAAGTCTAGCGGAGTTACCACTAGCACAGATACGCAGTATTTT
once | - | TRBJ1-1 | TRBV6-4 | 13 | CASSRRMNTEAFF | TGTGCCAGCAGTAGACGCATGAACACTGAAGCTTTCTTT
- | - | TRBJ2-3 | TRBV5-5 | 15 | CASSLNWRDPDTQYF | TGTGCCAGCAGCTTGAATTGGAGGGACCCAGATACGCAGTATTTT
- | TRBD2 | TRBJ2-7 | TRBV11-2 | 16 | CASSMGLAGGAYEQYF | TGTGCCAGCAGCATGGGACTAGCGGGGGGCGCCTACGAGCAGTACTTC
- | - | TRBJ1-2 | TRBV28 | 13 | CASSSGNAYGYTF | TGTGCCAGCAGTTCCGGTAACGCCTATGGCTACACCTTC
- | - | TRBJ2-1 | TRBV7-2 | 16 | CASTLRLSGPYNEQFF | TGTGCCAGCACCCTTCGCCTCAGCGGCCCCTACAATGAGCAGTTCTTC
- | - | TRBJ2-1 | TRBV7-8 | 15 | CASSLVQGRYNEQFF | TGTGCCAGCAGCTTAGTTCAGGGACGGTACAATGAGCAGTTCTTC
- | - | TRBJ1-1 | TRBV19 | 15 | CASSMGQLRSTEAFF | TGTGCCAGTAGTATGGGGCAGCTAAGATCCACTGAAGCTTTCTTT
- | - | TRBJ2-5 | TRBV28 | 14 | CASSFPGQPETQYF | TGTGCCAGCAGTTTTCCGGGGCAACCGGAGACCCAGTACTTC
- | - | TRBJ1-2 | TRBV28 | 12 | CATLGAVYGYTF | TGTGCCACTCTCGGGGCGGTCTATGGCTACACCTTC
- | - | TRBJ2-1 | TRBV7-5 | 11 | CARSVQGSRFF | TGTGCCAGAAGCGTACAGGGTAGTCGGTTCTTC
- | TRBD1 | TRBJ2-7 | TRBV7-2 | 14 | CASSLGQGTYEQYF | TGTGCCAGCAGCTTAGGACAGGGTACCTACGAGCAGTACTTC
- | - | TRBJ1-1 | TRBV18 | 14 | CASSPAGRGTEAFF | TGTGCCAGCTCACCAGCAGGGCGAGGAACTGAAGCTTTCTTT
- | TRBD2 | TRBJ2-2 | TRBV4-2 | 16 | CASSHDWGGLSGELFF | TGTGCCAGCAGCCACGACTGGGGGGGGTTGTCCGGGGAGCTGTTTTTT